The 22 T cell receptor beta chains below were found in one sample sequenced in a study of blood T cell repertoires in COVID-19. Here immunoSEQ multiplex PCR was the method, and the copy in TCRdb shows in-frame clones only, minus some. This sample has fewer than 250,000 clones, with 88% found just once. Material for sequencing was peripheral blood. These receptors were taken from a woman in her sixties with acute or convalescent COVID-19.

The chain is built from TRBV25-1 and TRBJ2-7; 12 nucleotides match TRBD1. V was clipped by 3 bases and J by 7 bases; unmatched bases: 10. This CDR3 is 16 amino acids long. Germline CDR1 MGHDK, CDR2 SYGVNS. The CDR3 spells CASSESPGQGAREQYF. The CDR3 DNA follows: TGTGCCAGCAGTGAGTCTCCGGGACAGGGGGCCAGAGAGCAGTACTTC.

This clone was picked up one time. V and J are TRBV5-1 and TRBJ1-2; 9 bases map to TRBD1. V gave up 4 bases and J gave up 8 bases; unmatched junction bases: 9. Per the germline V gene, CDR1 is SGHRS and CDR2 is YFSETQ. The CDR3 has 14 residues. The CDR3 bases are TGCGCCAGCAGCCCTACAGGGGGCGTTGGCGGCTACACCTTC. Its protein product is CASSPTGGVGGYTF.

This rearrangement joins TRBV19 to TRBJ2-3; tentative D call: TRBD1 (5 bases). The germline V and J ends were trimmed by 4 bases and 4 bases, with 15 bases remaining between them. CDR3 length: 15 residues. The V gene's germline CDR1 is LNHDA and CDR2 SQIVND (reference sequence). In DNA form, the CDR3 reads TGTGCCAGTAGTAAGGTTGGGCAGGGATCAGATACGCAGTATTTT. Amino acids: CASSKVGQGSDTQYF.

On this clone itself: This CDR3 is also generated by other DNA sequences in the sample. DNA for the CDR3: TGTGCCAGCTCCCGGACAGGGCCCCAAGAGACCCAGTACTTC. Amino acids: CASSRTGPQETQYF. The V and J genes are TRBV18 and TRBJ2-5; 8 bases agree with TRBD1. The V and J ends lost 6 bases and 1 base, in that order; junction bases with no gene match: 4. This CDR3 is 14 amino acids long. Germline lookup yields CDR1 KGHSH and CDR2 LQKENI.

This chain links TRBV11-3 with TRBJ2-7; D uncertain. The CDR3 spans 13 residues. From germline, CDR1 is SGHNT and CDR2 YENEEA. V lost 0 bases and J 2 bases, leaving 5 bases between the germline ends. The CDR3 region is CASSLDHPYEQYF. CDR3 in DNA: TGTGCCAGCAGCTTAGATCATCCCTACGAGCAGTACTTC.

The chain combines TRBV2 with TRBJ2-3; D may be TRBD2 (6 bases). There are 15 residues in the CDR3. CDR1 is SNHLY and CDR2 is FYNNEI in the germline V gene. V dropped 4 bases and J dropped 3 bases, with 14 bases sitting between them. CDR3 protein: CASSGRTAGTDTQYF. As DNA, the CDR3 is TGTGCCAGCAGTGGTCGGACTGCGGGGACAGATACGCAGTATTTT.

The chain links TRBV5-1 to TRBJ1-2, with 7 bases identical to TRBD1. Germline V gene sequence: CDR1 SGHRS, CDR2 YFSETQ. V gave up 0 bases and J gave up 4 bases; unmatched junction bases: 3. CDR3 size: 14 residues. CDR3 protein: CASSLGDRAYGYTF. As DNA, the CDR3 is TGCGCCAGCAGCTTGGGAGACAGGGCCTATGGCTACACCTTC.

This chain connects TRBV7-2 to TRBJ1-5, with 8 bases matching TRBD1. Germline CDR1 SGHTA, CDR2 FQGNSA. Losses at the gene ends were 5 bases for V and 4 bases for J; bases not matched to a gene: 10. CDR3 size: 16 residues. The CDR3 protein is CASSTETGATNQPQHF. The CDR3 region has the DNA TGTGCCAGCAGCACCGAGACAGGGGCCACAAATCAGCCCCAGCATTTT.

For the CDR3, the DNA is TGTGCCAGCGTCGGACTAGCGTTGAACACCGGGGAGCTGTTTTTT. Protein: CASVGLALNTGELFF. The chain couples TRBV18 to TRBJ2-2; 9 nucleotides agree with TRBD2. V shed 8 bases, J shed 1 base, and the junction held 5 bases outside the gene matches. There are 15 residues in the CDR3. Germline V gene sequence: CDR1 KGHSH, CDR2 LQKENI.

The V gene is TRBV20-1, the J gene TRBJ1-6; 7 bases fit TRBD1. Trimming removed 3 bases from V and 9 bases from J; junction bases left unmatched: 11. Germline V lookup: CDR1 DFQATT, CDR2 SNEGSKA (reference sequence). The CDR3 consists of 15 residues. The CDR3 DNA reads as TGCAGTGCTAGTCCCGGTGGGACAGTGACTTCACCCCTCCACTTT. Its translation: CSASPGGTVTSPLHF.

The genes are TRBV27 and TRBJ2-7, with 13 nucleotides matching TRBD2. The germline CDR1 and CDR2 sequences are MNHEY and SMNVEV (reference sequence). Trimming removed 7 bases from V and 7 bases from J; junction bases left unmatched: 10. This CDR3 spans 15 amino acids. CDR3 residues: CASTQTSGGLREQYF. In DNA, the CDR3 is TGTGCCAGCACTCAGACTAGCGGGGGGTTGAGGGAGCAGTACTTC.

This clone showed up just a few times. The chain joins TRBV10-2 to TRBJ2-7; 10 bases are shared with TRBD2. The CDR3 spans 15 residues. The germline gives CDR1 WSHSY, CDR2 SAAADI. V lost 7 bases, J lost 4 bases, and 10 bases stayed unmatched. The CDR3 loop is CASILRTSGTYEQYF. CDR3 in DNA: TGCGCCAGCATTTTGCGGACTAGCGGAACATACGAGCAGTACTTC.

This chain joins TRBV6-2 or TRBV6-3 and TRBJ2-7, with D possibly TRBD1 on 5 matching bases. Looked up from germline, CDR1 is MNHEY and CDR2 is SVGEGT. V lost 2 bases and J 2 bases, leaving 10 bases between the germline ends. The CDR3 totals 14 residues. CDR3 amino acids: CASSYPTATYEQYF. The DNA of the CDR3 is TGTGCCAGCAGTTACCCGACAGCTACCTACGAGCAGTACTTC.

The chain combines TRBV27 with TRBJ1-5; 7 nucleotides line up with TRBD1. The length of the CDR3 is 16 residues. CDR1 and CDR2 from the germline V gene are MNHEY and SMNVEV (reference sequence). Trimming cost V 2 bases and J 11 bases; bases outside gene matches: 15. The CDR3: CASSLRGGPTVVAQHF. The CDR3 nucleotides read TGTGCCAGCAGTTTAAGAGGGGGCCCCACCGTTGTGGCCCAGCATTTT.

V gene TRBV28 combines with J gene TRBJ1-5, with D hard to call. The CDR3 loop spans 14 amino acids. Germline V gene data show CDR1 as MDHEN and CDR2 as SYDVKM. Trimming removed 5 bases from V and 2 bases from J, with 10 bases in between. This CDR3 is CASSPTWRNQPQHF. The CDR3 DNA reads TGTGCCAGCAGTCCAACCTGGCGCAATCAGCCCCAGCATTTT.

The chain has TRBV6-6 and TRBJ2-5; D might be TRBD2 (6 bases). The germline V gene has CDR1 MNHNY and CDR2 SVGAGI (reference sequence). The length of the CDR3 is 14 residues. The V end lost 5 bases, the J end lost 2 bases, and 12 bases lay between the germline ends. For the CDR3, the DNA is TGTGCCAGCAGTCCCGGGGGACGGCAAGAGACCCAGTACTTC. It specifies CASSPGGRQETQYF.

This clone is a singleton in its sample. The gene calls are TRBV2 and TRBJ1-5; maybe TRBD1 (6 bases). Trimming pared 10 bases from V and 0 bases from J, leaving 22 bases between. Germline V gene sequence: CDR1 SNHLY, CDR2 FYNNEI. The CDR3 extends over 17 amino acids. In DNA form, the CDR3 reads TGTGCCACTCCCAAAAAGGACAGAAACTATAGCAATCAGCCCCAGCATTTT. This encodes CATPKKDRNYSNQPQHF.

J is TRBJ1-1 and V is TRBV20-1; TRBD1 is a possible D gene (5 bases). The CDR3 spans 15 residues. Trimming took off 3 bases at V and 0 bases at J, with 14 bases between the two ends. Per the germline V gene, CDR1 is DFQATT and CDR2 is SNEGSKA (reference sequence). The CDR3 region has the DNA TGCAGTGCTAGTGATGGGGGGTGGGTGAACACTGAAGCTTTCTTT. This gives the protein CSASDGGWVNTEAFF.

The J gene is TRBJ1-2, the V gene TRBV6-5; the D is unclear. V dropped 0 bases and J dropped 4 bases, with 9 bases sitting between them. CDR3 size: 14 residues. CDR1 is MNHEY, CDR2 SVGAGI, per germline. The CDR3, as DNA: TGTGCCAGCAGTTACTCGAGGCAGCTCTATGGCTACACCTTC. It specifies CASSYSRQLYGYTF.

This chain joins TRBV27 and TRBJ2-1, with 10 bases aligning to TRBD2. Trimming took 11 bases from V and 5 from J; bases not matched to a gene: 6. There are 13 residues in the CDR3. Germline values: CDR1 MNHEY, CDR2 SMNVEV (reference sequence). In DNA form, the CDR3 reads TGTGCCGACGCTAGCGGGGGAAACAATGAGCAGTTCTTC. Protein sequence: CADASGGNNEQFF.

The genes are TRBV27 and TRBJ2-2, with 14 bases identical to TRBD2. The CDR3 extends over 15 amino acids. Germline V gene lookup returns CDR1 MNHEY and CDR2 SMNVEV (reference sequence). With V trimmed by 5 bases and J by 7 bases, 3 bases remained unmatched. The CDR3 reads CASSLGTSGSGELFF. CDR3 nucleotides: TGTGCCAGCAGTCTCGGGACTAGCGGGAGCGGGGAGCTGTTTTTT.

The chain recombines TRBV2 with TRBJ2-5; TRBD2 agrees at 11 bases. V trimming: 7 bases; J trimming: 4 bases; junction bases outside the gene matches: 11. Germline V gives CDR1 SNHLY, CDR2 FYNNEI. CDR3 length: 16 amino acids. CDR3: CASKGLAGWTRETQYF. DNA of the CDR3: TGTGCCAGCAAAGGACTAGCGGGTTGGACCAGAGAGACCCAGTACTTC. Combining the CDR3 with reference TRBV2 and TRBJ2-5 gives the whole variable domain EPEVTQTPSHQVTQMGQEVILRCVPISNHLYFYWYRQILGQKVEFLVSFYNNEISEKSEIFDDQFSVERPDGSNFTLKIRSTKLEDSAMYFCASKGLAGWTRETQYFGPGTRLLVL.